The TCR beta chain described here comes from a study of shared clonotypes between healthy human individuals. The CDR3 runs to 14 residues. Trimming cost V 6 bases and J 3 bases, with 15 bases left between them. Germline-derived CDR1 and CDR2 are WSHSY and SAAADI. The naive CD8 fraction comprised CD45RO-negative cells positively selected for CCR7 and excluded terminally differentiated effector memory CD45RA+ cells. Each subset's genomic DNA was split evenly across several immunoSEQ plates. In the study's own analysis: Junction-only immunoSEQ sequences carried no quality scores, so filtering differed. Method: immunoSEQ multiplex PCR; TCRdb's copy keeps in-frame clones and lacks some. That table gives V, J and clone size, and the DNA gave D and trimming. The sample holds about 1,800,000 clones, about 95% seen once.

Specimen: naive CD8+ T cells sorted from blood. V is TRBV10-2 and J is TRBJ2-7; possibly TRBD1 for D (6 bases). The origin of this receptor is a man in his late teens or twenties in good health. CDR3 in amino acids: CASRGAGVGYEQYF. CDR3 bases: TGCGCCAGCAGGGGGGCTGGGGTGGGCTACGAGCAGTACTTC.